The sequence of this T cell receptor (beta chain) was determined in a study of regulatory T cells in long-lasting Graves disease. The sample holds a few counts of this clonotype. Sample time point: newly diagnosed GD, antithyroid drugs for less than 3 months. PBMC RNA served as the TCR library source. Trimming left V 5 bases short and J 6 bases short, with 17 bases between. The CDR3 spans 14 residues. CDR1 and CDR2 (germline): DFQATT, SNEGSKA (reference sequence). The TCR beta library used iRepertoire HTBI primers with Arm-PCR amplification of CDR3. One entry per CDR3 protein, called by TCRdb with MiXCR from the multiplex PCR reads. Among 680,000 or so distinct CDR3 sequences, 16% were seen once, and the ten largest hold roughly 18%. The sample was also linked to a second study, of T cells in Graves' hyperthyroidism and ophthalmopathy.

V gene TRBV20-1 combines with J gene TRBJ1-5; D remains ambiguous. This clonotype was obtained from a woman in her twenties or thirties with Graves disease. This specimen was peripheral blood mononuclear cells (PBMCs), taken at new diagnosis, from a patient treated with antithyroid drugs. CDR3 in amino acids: CSAVEGGGSQPQHF. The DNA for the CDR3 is TGCAGTGCTGTGGAGGGCGGCGGTAGTCAGCCCCAGCATTTT.